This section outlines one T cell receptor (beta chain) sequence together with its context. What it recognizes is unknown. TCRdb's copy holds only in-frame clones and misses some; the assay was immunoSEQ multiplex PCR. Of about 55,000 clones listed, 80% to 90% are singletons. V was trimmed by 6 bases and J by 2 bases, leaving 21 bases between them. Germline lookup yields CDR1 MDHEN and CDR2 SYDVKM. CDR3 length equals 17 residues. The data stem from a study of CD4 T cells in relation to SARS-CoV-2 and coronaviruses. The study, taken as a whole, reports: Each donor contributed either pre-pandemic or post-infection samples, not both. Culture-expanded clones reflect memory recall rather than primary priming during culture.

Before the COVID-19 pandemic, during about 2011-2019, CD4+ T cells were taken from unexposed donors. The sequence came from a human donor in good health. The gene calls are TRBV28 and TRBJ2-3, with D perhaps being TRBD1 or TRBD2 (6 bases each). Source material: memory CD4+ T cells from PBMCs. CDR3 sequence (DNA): TGTGCCAGCAGCCCCGGGGGCGGGACAAGGTCCACAGATACGCAGTATTTT. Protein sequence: CASSPGGGTRSTDTQYF. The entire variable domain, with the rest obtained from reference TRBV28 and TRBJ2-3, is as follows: DVKVTQSSRYLVKRTGEKVFLECVQDMDHENMFWYRQDPGLGLRLIYFSYDVKMKEKGDIPEGYSVSREKKERFSLILESASTNQTSMYLCASSPGGGTRSTDTQYFGPGTRLTVL.